This passage covers 31 T cell receptor beta chains from one sample sequenced in a study of T cells after yellow fever vaccination. TCRdb redid the calling of the 5' RACE reads with MiXCR, one entry per CDR3 protein. The sample shows about 630,000 distinct CDR3 sequences, 10% to 15% of them seen only once. Material: PBMCs, obtained on the day of the yellow fever booster vaccination. These receptors were obtained from a man younger than 45 who received the YFV17D yellow fever vaccine.

This clonotype was counted ten times or more. This chain uses TRBV18 with TRBJ2-3; 8 bases agree with TRBD1. CDR3 length equals 13 residues. The junction had 7 bases not matched to a gene; V was cut back by 4 bases and J by 10 bases. Germline assignment: CDR1 KGHSH and CDR2 LQKENI. The CDR3 sequence is CASSREDRGAQYF. The CDR3 nucleotides read TGTGCCAGCTCACGGGAAGACAGGGGCGCGCAGTATTTT.

This clonotype was detected ten times or more. This chain uses TRBV7-7 with TRBJ2-1; 10 nucleotides match TRBD2. This CDR3 region has 13 residues. Per germline, CDR1 SSHAT and CDR2 FNYEAQ (reference sequence). CDR3 nucleotides: TGTGCTAGCGGGGGGAGCTCCTACAATGAGCAGTTCTTC. This codes for CASGGSSYNEQFF. The whole variable domain, remainder taken from reference TRBV7-7 and TRBJ2-1, is GAGVSQSPRYKVTKRGQDVTLRCDPISSHATLYWYQQALGQGPEFLTYFNYEAQPDKSGLPSDRFSAERPEGSISTLTIQRTEQRDSAMYRCASGGSSYNEQFFGPGTRLTVL.

As to this clonotype: This may come from a read error, since a much larger clone is one base off. This sequence joins TRBV3-1 and TRBJ2-7; D may be TRBD2 (6 bases). The germline V gene encodes CDR1 LGHDT and CDR2 YNNKEL (reference sequence). V was pared by 8 bases and J by 4 bases, with 21 bases between. This CDR3 has 15 amino acids. The CDR3 here is CASCSAASAQYEQYF. The CDR3 coding sequence is TGTGCCAGCTGCTCCGCCGCTAGCGCTCAATACGAGCAGTACTTC.

This clonotype has a handful of counts. The genes are TRBV20-1 and TRBJ2-2; D is uncertain. The CDR3 is 11 residues long. The germline gives CDR1 DFQATT, CDR2 SNEGSKA (reference sequence). Deletions cut 3 bases from V and 6 bases from J, with 5 bases between. The DNA for the CDR3 is TGCAGTGCTAGGGCATCCGGGGAGCTGTTTTTT. This codes for CSARASGELFF.

This clonotype turned up a few times. This chain uses TRBV7-9 with TRBJ1-1, with 7 bases identical to TRBD1. Germline V gene data show CDR1 as SEHNR and CDR2 as FQNEAQ (reference sequence). CDR3 length equals 15 residues. J lost 0 bases, V lost 0 bases, and 1 base had no gene match. The CDR3 protein is CASSLAQGVNTEAFF. The CDR3 DNA sequence: TGTGCCAGCAGCTTAGCGCAGGGGGTGAACACTGAAGCTTTCTTT.

Many counts were recorded for this clonotype. The chain has TRBV20-1 and TRBJ1-2, with 7 bases matching TRBD1. With 3 bases clipped from V and 8 bases from J, the junction kept 15 bases outside the gene matches. In germline, CDR1 is DFQATT, CDR2 SNEGSKA (reference sequence). This CDR3 contains 15 residues. The CDR3 loop is CSAREQGTNSHGYTF. CDR3 DNA: TGCAGTGCTAGGGAACAGGGGACGAACTCACACGGCTACACCTTC.

This clonotype has only a few counts. In DNA, the CDR3 is TGCGCCAGCAGCCAAAACCCGGGACAGGGGTATAATTCACCCCTCCACTTT. It yields the protein CASSQNPGQGYNSPLHF. V is TRBV4-3 and J is TRBJ1-6; TRBD1 matches at 10 bases. V shed 2 bases and J 4 bases; nucleotides not matched to a gene: 5. The CDR3 is 17 amino acids. Germline CDR1 is LGHNA and CDR2 is YSLEER.

This clonotype was found a few times. The CDR3 reads CASSKKLAGVGGEQYF. In DNA, the CDR3 is TGTGCCAGCAGCAAAAAACTAGCGGGAGTAGGTGGCGAGCAGTACTTC. The chain is built from TRBV21-1 and TRBJ2-7; the table's D call TRBD2 went unverified against the DNA. TRBV21-1 is reported as a pseudogene. CDR3 size: 16 residues.

In this sample, this clonotype turned up a few times. V usage is TRBV7-2 and J usage is TRBJ2-7, with TRBD2 matching 8 bases. The CDR3 is made up of 15 amino acids. Trimming at V came to 3 bases and at J to 5 bases, leaving 9 bases not matched to a gene. Germline CDR1 reads SGHTA; CDR2 reads FQGNSA. In DNA, the CDR3 is TGTGCCAGCAGCTTTGGGACGGGAGGGCCGGACGAGCAGTACTTC. Translation: CASSFGTGGPDEQYF.

The rearrangement uses TRBV6-1 and TRBJ1-5; D gene uncertain. V was cut by 2 bases and J by 0 bases, with 8 bases left in between. Germline values: CDR1 MNHNS, CDR2 SASEGT. The CDR3 spans 15 residues. Here the CDR3 DNA reads TGTGCCAGCAGTGAATTTAGCGTTAGCAATCAGCCCCAGCATTTT. This encodes CASSEFSVSNQPQHF.

Only a few counts were recorded for this clonotype. The chain employs TRBV20-1 and TRBJ2-7; weak D call: TRBD2 (6 bases). The CDR3 sequence is 13 residues long. Trimming removed 3 bases at V and 5 bases at J, with 14 bases between. Per germline, CDR1 DFQATT and CDR2 SNEGSKA (reference sequence). CDR3 nucleotide sequence: TGCAGTGCTAGCCACCTCCTAGCGAACGAGCAGTACTTC. The encoded protein is CSASHLLANEQYF.

This clonotype was found many times. V and J are TRBV10-3 and TRBJ2-7; the D is unclear. The CDR3 has 14 amino acids. V was cut by 6 bases and J by 2 bases, with 14 bases left in between. Germline lookup yields CDR1 ENHRY and CDR2 SYGVKD. The CDR3 DNA reads as TGTGCCATCAGCCCCTCCCGAGACCCCTACGAGCAGTACTTC. Translated: CAISPSRDPYEQYF.

This clonotype was detected only a few times. This chain uses TRBV7-7 with TRBJ2-5; TRBD1 matches at 10 bases. This CDR3 contains 16 residues. Per germline, CDR1 SSHAT and CDR2 FNYEAQ (reference sequence). J gave up 5 bases and V 3 bases, and 9 bases lay outside the gene matches. CDR3 DNA: TGTGCCAGCAGCTTCGGACAGGGGGGGGAGAGGGAGACCCAGTACTTC. Encoded protein: CASSFGQGGERETQYF.

This clonotype was found a few times. The V call is TRBV6-2 or TRBV6-3, the J call TRBJ2-1; 8 bases align to TRBD2. The CDR3 has 15 residues. The trim removed 6 bases at V and 2 bases at J, leaving 6 bases unmatched. Per the germline V gene, CDR1 is MNHEY and CDR2 is SVGEGT. Written as DNA, the CDR3 is TGTGCCAGCAGCGCCAAGGGACTAGCCTACAATGAGCAGTTCTTC. Encoded protein: CASSAKGLAYNEQFF.

The CDR3: CASSFGGLLAGTQYF. As DNA, the CDR3 is TGTGCCAGCAGTTTTGGGGGACTCCTGGCGGGGACCCAGTACTTC. V gene TRBV12-3 or TRBV12-4 combines with J gene TRBJ2-5; TRBD2 might be the D (6 bases). The CDR3 runs to 15 residues. V lost 3 bases to trimming and J lost 7 bases, with 18 bases between them.

J is TRBJ2-1 and V is TRBV7-2, with D uncertain. In germline, CDR1 is SGHTA, CDR2 FQGNSA. The CDR3 is made up of 17 amino acids. Trimming pared 2 bases from V and 4 bases from J, leaving 18 bases between. CDR3 region: CASSLNGPEKTYNEQFF. CDR3 coding DNA: TGTGCCAGCAGCTTAAATGGGCCAGAAAAAACATACAATGAGCAGTTCTTC.

This clonotype was counted only a few times. The genes are TRBV19 and TRBJ2-1; the D gene is possibly TRBD2 (5 bases). Germline V gene sequence: CDR1 LNHDA, CDR2 SQIVND (reference sequence). This CDR3 has 13 amino acids. Trimming stripped 2 bases from V and 9 bases from J, with 11 bases between. The CDR3 loop reads CASSISSSSEQFF. As DNA, the CDR3 is TGTGCCAGTAGTATATCCTCTAGCAGTGAGCAGTTCTTC.

This clonotype appeared a few times. The chain employs TRBV7-9 and TRBJ2-1; TRBD1 is a possible D gene (6 bases). Germline V gene lookup returns CDR1 SEHNR and CDR2 FQNEAQ (reference sequence). Trimming removed 0 bases at V and 5 bases at J, with 17 bases between. CDR3 length equals 17 residues. The CDR3 protein is CASSLAKQGRLHNEQFF. The CDR3 coding sequence is TGTGCCAGCAGCTTAGCAAAACAGGGCCGTCTCCACAATGAGCAGTTCTTC. The whole variable domain, filled in from reference TRBV7-9 and TRBJ2-1, reads DTGVSQNPRHKITKRGQNVTFRCDPISEHNRLYWYRQTLGQGPEFLTYFQNEAQLEKSRLLSDRFSAERPKGSFSTLEIQRTEQGDSAMYLCASSLAKQGRLHNEQFFGPGTRLTVL.

This clonotype appeared a few times. This sequence joins TRBV25-1 and TRBJ1-4, with D possibly matching TRBD1 (6 bases). The V and J ends lost 5 bases and 0 bases respectively, with 19 bases between them. CDR1 is MGHDK, CDR2 SYGVNS, per germline. CDR3 size: 18 residues. The CDR3 reads CASSPSSGAPSTNEKLFF. The CDR3 DNA sequence: TGTGCCAGCAGTCCTAGTTCGGGGGCTCCATCAACTAATGAAAAACTGTTTTTT.

In this sample, this clonotype turned up a few times. The V call is TRBV7-9, the J call TRBJ2-1; D is uncertain. The CDR3 runs to 13 residues. Germline CDR1 reads SEHNR; CDR2 reads FQNEAQ (reference sequence). Trimming removed 3 bases from V and 5 bases from J, with 8 bases in between. The CDR3 protein is CASSFPGHNEQFF. The CDR3 DNA follows: TGTGCCAGCAGCTTCCCAGGTCACAATGAGCAGTTCTTC.

The sample holds a few counts of this clonotype. The chain links TRBV19 to TRBJ2-1; TRBD2 agrees at 7 bases. The V gene end was trimmed by 5 bases and the J gene end by 4 bases; junction bases not matched to a gene: 8. Looked up from germline, CDR1 is LNHDA and CDR2 is SQIVND (reference sequence). The CDR3 runs 15 residues. CDR3 in DNA: TGTGCCAGTAGTTGGCGCGGGAGTGGTTACAATGAGCAGTTCTTC. It is translated as CASSWRGSGYNEQFF.

This clonotype came up a few times. This chain connects TRBV29-1 to TRBJ2-7; D is unresolved. The ends were cut back, 5 bases at V and 4 bases at J, with 15 bases in the middle. The V gene's germline CDR1 is SQVTM and CDR2 ANQGSEA. The CDR3 covers 13 residues. In nucleotides, the CDR3 is TGCAGCGTTCCTAGATCCGACGGATACGAGCAGTACTTC. Amino acids: CSVPRSDGYEQYF.

This clonotype appeared once. This chain links TRBV28 with TRBJ2-7; D not certain. The CDR3 length is 13 residues. Looked up from germline, CDR1 is MDHEN and CDR2 is SYDVKM. V gave up 7 bases and J gave up 3 bases, with 13 bases separating them. The CDR3 bases are TGTGCCAGCATCCCTTCACTGGGCTACGAGCAGTACTTC. It codes for CASIPSLGYEQYF.

A remark on this clonotype: Being one base from a much bigger clone, this may be a read error. This chain joins TRBV7-2 and TRBJ1-5; D is undetermined. This CDR3 comprises 13 residues. Germline V CDR1 and CDR2: SGHTA, FQGNSA. The CDR3 DNA reads as TGTGCCAGCAGCTTAGACGGTAATCAGCCCCCGCATTTT. Translation gives CASSLDGNQPPHF.

This rearrangement joins TRBV20-1 to TRBJ2-4; 7 nucleotides agree with TRBD1. Germline CDR1 DFQATT, CDR2 SNEGSKA (reference sequence). This CDR3 is built from 14 residues. V was pared by 2 bases and J by 6 bases, with 7 bases of the junction left unmatched. CDR3 in DNA: TGCAGTGCTAGACAACAGGGGCGAGCAAACATTCAGTACTTC. Translating it yields CSARQQGRANIQYF.

This clonotype appeared a few times. The J gene is TRBJ2-1, the V gene TRBV24-1; 9 nucleotides agree with TRBD2. Trimming at V came to 6 bases and at J to 3 bases, leaving 5 bases not matched to a gene. The CDR3 is made up of 15 amino acids. CDR1 is KGHDR and CDR2 is SFDVKD in the germline V gene. The CDR3 nucleotides are TGTGCCACCAGTCGTAGCGGGAGTTACTACAATGAGCAGTTCTTC. This translates into CATSRSGSYYNEQFF.

This clonotype has more than one count but fewer than ten. The chain joins TRBV29-1 to TRBJ2-1; 7 bases are a match to TRBD1. V lost 4 bases to trimming and J lost 9 bases; unmatched junction nucleotides: 12. Germline values: CDR1 SQVTM, CDR2 ANQGSEA. The CDR3 runs 14 residues. CDR3 coding DNA: TGCAGCGTTGTGGGGGACAGTTCCTGGGGTGAGCAGTTCTTC. Translation: CSVVGDSSWGEQFF.

This clonotype was counted only a few times. The V and J genes are TRBV7-3 and TRBJ2-3; perhaps TRBD1 as D (5 bases). The CDR3 has 15 residues. Germline lookup yields CDR1 SGHTA and CDR2 FQGTGA. The V end lost 2 bases, the J end lost 7 bases, and 16 bases lay between the germline ends. CDR3: CASSLGANGEYTQYF. The DNA for the CDR3 is TGTGCCAGCAGCTTAGGGGCAAACGGCGAATATACGCAGTATTTT.

This clonotype was recorded a few times. The V and J genes are TRBV15 and TRBJ1-5, with 8 bases that match TRBD1. V shed 5 bases, J shed 6 bases, and the junction held 33 bases outside the gene matches. This CDR3 contains 23 residues. The germline CDR1 and CDR2 sequences are LNHNV and YYDKDF (reference sequence). The CDR3 DNA reads as TGTGCCACCAGCCTAGCAGGCCCCAGCTTAACCCGGGACAGGTATGGTGTCGGTCAGCCCCAGCATTTT. Protein product: CATSLAGPSLTRDRYGVGQPQHF.

The chain uses TRBV10-3 and TRBJ2-6, with a tentative D call TRBD1 (5 bases). The CDR3 is 17 amino acids. From germline, CDR1 is ENHRY and CDR2 SYGVKD. V lost 4 bases and J 1 base, leaving 14 bases between the germline ends. The chain's CDR3 is CAISGPTANSGANVLTF. CDR3 sequence (DNA): TGTGCCATCAGTGGCCCGACAGCGAATTCTGGGGCCAACGTCCTGACTTTC.

This clonotype has more than one count but fewer than ten. V gene TRBV7-9 combines with J gene TRBJ2-3, with D tentatively TRBD1 (5 bases). Germline lookup yields CDR1 SEHNR and CDR2 FQNEAQ (reference sequence). V was pared by 5 bases and J by 10 bases, with 10 bases between. CDR3 length: 11 amino acids. Here the CDR3 reads CASSPQGAQYF. The CDR3 nucleotides are TGTGCCAGCAGCCCTCAGGGTGCGCAGTATTTT.